The 2 T cell receptor beta chains in this list originate from one sample, sequenced in a study of blood T cells in healthy people across ages. The authors ran a second PCR of roughly 6 to 12 cycles using a sample-barcoded 5' primer and a J-beta primer mix. TCRdb processed the 5' RACE reads anew with MiXCR; each CDR3 protein has one entry. The repertoire has hundreds of thousands of distinct CDR3 sequences, roughly 44% of them found once; the top ten carry around 21%. Sequencing was carried out using blood. Receptors were obtained from a man in his sixties in good health.

This clonotype was seen only a few times. The chain is built from TRBV6-6 and TRBJ2-4; TRBD1 is a possible D gene (8 bases). The ends were cut back, 7 bases at V and 1 base at J, with 17 bases in the middle. The CDR3 is made up of 16 amino acids. Germline assignment: CDR1 MNHNY and CDR2 SVGAGI (reference sequence). The CDR3 here is CASNHYRGGAKNIQYF. CDR3 nucleotide sequence: TGTGCCAGCAACCACTACAGGGGGGGGGCCAAAAACATTCAGTACTTC.

The CDR3 nucleotides are TGCAGCGTTGCACAGGGCATCACCGGGGAGCTGTTTTTT. Encoded protein: CSVAQGITGELFF. The V and J genes are TRBV29-1 and TRBJ2-2; D might be TRBD1 (6 bases). This CDR3 has 13 amino acids. Germline CDR1 and CDR2: SQVTM and ANQGSEA. Trimming cost V 4 bases and J 4 bases, with 10 bases left between them.